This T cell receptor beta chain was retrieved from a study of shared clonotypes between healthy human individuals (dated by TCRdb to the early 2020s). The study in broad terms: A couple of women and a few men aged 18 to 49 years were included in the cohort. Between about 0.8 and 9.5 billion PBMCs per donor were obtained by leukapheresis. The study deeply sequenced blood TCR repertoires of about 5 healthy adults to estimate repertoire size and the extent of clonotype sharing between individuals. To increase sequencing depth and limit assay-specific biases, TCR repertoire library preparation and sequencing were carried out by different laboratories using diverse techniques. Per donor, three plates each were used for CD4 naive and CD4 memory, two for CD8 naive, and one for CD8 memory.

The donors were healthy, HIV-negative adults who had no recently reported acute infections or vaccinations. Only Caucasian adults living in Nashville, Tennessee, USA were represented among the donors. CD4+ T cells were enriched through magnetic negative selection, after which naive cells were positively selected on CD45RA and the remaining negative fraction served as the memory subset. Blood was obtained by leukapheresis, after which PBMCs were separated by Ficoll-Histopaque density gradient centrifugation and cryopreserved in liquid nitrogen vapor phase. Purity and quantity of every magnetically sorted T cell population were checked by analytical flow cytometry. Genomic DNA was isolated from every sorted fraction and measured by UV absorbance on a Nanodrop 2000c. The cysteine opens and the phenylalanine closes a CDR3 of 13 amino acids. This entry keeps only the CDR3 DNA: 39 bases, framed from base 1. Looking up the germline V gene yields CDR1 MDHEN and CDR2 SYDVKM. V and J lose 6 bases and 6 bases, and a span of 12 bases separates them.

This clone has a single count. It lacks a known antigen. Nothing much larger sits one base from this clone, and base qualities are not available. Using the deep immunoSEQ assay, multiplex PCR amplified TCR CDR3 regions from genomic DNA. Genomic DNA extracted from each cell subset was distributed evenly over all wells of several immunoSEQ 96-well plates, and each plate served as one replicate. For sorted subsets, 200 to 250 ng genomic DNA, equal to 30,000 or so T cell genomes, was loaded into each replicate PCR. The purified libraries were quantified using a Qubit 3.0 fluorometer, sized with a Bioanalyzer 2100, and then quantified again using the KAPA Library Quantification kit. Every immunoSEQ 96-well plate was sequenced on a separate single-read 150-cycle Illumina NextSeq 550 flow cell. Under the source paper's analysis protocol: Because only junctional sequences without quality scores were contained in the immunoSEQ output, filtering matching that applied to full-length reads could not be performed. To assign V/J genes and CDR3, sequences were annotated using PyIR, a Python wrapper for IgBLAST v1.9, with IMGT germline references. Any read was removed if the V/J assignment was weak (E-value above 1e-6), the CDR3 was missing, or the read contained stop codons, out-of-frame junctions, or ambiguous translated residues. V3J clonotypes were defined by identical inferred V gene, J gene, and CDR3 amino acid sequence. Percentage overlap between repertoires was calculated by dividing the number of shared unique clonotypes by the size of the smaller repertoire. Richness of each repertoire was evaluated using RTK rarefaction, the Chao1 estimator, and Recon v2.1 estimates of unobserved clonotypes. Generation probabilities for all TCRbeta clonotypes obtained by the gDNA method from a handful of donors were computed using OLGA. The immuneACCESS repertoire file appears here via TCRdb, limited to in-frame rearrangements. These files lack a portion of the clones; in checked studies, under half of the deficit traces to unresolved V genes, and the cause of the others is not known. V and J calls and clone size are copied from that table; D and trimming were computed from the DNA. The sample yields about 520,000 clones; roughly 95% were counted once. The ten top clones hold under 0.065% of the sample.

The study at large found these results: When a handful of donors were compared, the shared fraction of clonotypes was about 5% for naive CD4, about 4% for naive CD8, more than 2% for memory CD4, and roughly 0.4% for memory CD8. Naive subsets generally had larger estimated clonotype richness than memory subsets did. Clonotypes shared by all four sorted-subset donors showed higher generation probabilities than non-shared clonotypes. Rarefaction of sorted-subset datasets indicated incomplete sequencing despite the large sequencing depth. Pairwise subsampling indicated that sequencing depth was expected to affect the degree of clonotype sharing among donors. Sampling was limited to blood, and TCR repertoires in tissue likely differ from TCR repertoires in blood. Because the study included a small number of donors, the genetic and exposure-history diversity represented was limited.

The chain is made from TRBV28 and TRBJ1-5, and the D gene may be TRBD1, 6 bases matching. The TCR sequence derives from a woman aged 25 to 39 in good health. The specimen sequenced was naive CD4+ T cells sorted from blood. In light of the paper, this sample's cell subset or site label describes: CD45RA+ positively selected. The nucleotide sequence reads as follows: TGTGCCAGCAGACAAACAGGGATTCAGCCCCAGCATTTT. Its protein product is CASRQTGIQPQHF.